The sample holds one count of the clone carrying this TCR beta chain. This CDR3 is 16 amino acids long. In germline, CDR1 is MGHRA, CDR2 YSYEKL. The ends were cut back, 0 bases at V and 4 bases at J, with 15 bases in the middle. Authors' methods: It was from reference gene primer amplification that nucleated cell counts were estimated. Profiling relied on immunoSEQ multiplex PCR, and the TCRdb table lists in-frame clones only, not all of them. That table supplies the V and J calls and clone size; D and trimming were determined from the DNA. Among about 220,000 clones, around 84% were seen once, and the ten largest hold over 10%. This sample is part of a study of blood T cell repertoires in COVID-19. Study in general: Sites in the United States, Italy and Spain provided acute and convalescent COVID-19 samples. Sources were T cells, B-cell-depleted T cells, or PBMCs; the material itself was cDNA or gDNA.

The receptor was derived from a human donor in a cohort sampled during active COVID-19. Source material: peripheral blood. This chain connects TRBV4-1 to TRBJ1-1, with D perhaps matching TRBD1 (5 bases). CDR3 sequence (DNA): TGCGCCAGCAGCCAAGATGGGAGGGCTCAGGGCACTGAAGCTTTCTTT. Protein sequence: CASSQDGRAQGTEAFF.